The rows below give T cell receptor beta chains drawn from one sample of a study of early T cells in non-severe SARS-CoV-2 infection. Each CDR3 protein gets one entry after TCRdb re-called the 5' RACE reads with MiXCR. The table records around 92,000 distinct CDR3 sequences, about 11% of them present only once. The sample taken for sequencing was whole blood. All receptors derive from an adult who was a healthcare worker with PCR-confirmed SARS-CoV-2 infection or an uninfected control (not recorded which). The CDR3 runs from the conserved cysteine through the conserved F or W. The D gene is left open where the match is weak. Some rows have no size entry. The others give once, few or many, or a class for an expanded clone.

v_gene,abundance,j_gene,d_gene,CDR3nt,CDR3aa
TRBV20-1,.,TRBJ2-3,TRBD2,TGCAGTGCTGACCGAGCGGGGGCAGATACGCAGTATTTT,CSADRAGADTQYF
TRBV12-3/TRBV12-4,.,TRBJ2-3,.,TGTGCCAGCAGTTCAGGGGTGGGTACAGATACGCAGTATTTT,CASSSGVGTDTQYF
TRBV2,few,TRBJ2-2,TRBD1,TGTGCCAGCAGGACAGGGATCAACACCGGGGAGCTGTTTTTT,CASRTGINTGELFF
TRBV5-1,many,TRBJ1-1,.,TGCGCCAGCAGCCCTACAGGGAACACTGAAGCTTTCTTT,CASSPTGNTEAFF
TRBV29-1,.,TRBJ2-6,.,TGCAGCGTGCAAACCGAAGTCGGCTCTGGGGCCAACGTCCTGACTTTC,CSVQTEVGSGANVLTF
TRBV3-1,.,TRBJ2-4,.,TGTGCCAGCAGCGCAGACTGGACCGGTGACATTCAGTACTTC,CASSADWTGDIQYF
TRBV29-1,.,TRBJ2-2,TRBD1,TGCAGCGTTCCCGGGACAGAACTAATGGAGTTTAACACCGGGGAGCTGTTTTTT,CSVPGTELMEFNTGELFF
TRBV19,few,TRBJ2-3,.,TGTGCCAGTAGCATAGACAGTCTCACAGATACGCAGTATTTT,CASSIDSLTDTQYF
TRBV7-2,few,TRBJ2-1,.,TGTGCCAGCAGCCGTAGTGAAGCGGATGAGCAGTTCTTC,CASSRSEADEQFF
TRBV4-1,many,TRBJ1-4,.,TGCGCCAGCAGCCAAGTGCTAGGGGTTGGGGAAAAACTGTTTTTT,CASSQVLGVGEKLFF
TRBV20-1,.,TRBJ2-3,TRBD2,TGCAGTGCGGGTAGCGGGGGGCGACCAGATACGCAGTATTTT,CSAGSGGRPDTQYF
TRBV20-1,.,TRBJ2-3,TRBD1,TGCAGTGCCCCATCCCTCAGGGGGAGTGGAGATACGCAGTATTTT,CSAPSLRGSGDTQYF
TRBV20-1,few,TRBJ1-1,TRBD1,TGCAGTGCTAGCCCCCCGCAGGGGGCGATGAACACTGAAGCTTTCTTT,CSASPPQGAMNTEAFF
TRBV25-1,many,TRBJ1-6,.,TGTGCCAGCAGCAGCCCCATACAGGGAAGGGGCTCACCCCTCCACTTT,CASSSPIQGRGSPLHF
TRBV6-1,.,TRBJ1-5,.,TGTGCCAGCAGTGATCCACAGGGAATAAGAAAGCCCCAGCATTTT,CASSDPQGIRKPQHF
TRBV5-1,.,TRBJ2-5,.,TGCGCCAGCAGCTTGGGACAGATTGCAAAACAAGAGACCCAGTACTTC,CASSLGQIAKQETQYF
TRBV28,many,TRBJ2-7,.,TGTGCCAGCGGGACCTACCTATACGAGCAGTACTTC,CASGTYLYEQYF
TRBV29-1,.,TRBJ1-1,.,TGCACCGGGGGGGGATTCACTGAAGCTTTCTTT,CTGGGFTEAFF
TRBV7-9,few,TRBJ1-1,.,TGTGCCAGCAGCTTATTAAGTGGGGTGGGTACTGAAGCTTTCTTT,CASSLLSGVGTEAFF
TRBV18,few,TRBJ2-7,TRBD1,TGTGCCAGCTCAACGGGACAGGGGAACGAGCAGTACTTC,CASSTGQGNEQYF
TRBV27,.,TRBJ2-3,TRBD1,TGTGCCAGCAGTTACAAATTGGGGACAGGTTGGACAGATACGCAGTATTTT,CASSYKLGTGWTDTQYF
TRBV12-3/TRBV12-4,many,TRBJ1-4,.,TGTGCCAGCAGTCCGCCGGGGGGTGAAAAACTGTTTTTT,CASSPPGGEKLFF
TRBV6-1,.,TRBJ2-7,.,TGTGCCAGCAGTGAGGGGGGCACAGTATTC,CASSEGGTVF
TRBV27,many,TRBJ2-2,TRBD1,TGTGCCAGCAGTTTAAATCCAACAGGGGTGGGCACCGGGGAGCTGTTTTTT,CASSLNPTGVGTGELFF
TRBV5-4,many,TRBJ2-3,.,TGTGCCAGCAGCTTGGCGGGCCTTGGAGATACGCAGTATTTT,CASSLAGLGDTQYF
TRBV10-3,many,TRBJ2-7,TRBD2,TGTGCCATCAGTCCCGGGACTAGCGGGGGGTACGAGCAGTACTTC,CAISPGTSGGYEQYF
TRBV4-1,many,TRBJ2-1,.,TGCGCCAGCAGCCGAACTCAGTGGGCGCGGCACAATGAGCAGTTCTTC,CASSRTQWARHNEQFF
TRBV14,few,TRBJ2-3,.,TGTGCCAGCAGCCAAGGGGTCCTCCGCACAGATACGCAGTATTTT,CASSQGVLRTDTQYF
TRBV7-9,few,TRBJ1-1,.,TGTGCCAGCAGCCCGAGCGGATCCGAAAACACTGAAGCTTTCTTT,CASSPSGSENTEAFF
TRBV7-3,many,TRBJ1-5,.,TGTGCCAGCAGCTTAACGGAGGGGCAGCCCCAGCATTTT,CASSLTEGQPQHF
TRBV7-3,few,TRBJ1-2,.,TGTGCCAGCAAGTTCAACACCAACCATAACTATGGCTACACCTTC,CASKFNTNHNYGYTF
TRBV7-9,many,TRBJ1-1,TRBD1,TGTGCCAGCAGCCTCCGCGGACAGGTTCCGAACACTGAAGCTTTCTTT,CASSLRGQVPNTEAFF
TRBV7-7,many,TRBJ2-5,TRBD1,TGTGCTAGCAGCGAGGACAGGGGGCAAGAGACCCAGTACTTC,CASSEDRGQETQYF
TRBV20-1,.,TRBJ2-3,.,TGCAGTGCTGCGGAGAGCACAGATACGCAGTATTTT,CSAAESTDTQYF
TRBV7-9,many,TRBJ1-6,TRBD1,TGTGCCAGCAGCTCTCGACCGGGACAGGGCTCCTATAATTCACCCCTCCACTTT,CASSSRPGQGSYNSPLHF
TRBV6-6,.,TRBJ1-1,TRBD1,TGTGCCGGTCACAGGGGGACGGGTAACACTGAAGCTTTCTTT,CAGHRGTGNTEAFF
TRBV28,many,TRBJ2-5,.,TGTGCCAGCAGGTCTATAGGGACACTGAACCAAGAGACCCAGTACTTC,CASRSIGTLNQETQYF
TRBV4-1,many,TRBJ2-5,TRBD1,TGCGCCAGCAGCCAATGGGGACAGGAAGAAGAGACCCAGTACTTC,CASSQWGQEEETQYF
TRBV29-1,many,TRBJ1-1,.,TGCAGCGTTGCACACCCGATCAGGAACACTGAAGCTTTCTTT,CSVAHPIRNTEAFF
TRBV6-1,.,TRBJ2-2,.,TGTGCCAGCCCTCTAACGAACACCGGGGAGCTGTTTTTT,CASPLTNTGELFF
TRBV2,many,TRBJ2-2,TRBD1,TGTGCCAGCAGTCCACCGGGACAGGGTGAGGGCGGGGAGCTGTTTTTT,CASSPPGQGEGGELFF